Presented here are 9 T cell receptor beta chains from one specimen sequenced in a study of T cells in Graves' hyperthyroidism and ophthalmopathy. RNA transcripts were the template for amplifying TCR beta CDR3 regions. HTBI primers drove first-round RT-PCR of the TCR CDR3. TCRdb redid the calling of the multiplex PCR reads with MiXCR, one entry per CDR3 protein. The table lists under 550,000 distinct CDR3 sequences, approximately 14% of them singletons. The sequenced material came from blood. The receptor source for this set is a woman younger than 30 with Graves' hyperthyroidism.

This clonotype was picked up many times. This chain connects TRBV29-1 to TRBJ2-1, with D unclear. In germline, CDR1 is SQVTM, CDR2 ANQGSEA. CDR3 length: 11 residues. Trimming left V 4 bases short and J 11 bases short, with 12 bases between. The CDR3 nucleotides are TGCAGCGTTGTTTTGGCAGGACAGCAGTTCTTC. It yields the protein CSVVLAGQQFF.

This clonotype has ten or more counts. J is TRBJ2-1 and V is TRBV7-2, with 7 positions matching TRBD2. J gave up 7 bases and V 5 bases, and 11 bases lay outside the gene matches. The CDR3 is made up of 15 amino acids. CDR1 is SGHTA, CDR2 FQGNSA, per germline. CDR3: CASSPTSDILNEQFF. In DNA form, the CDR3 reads TGTGCCAGCAGCCCCACTAGCGACATCTTGAATGAGCAGTTCTTC.

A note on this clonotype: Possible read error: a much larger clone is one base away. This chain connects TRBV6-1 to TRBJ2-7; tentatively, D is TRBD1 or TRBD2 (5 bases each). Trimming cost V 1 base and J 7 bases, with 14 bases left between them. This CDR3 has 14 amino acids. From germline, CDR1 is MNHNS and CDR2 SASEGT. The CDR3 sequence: CASSEGIEGHEQYF. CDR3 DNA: TGTGCCAGCAGTGAAGGAATTGAGGGGCATGAGCAGTACTTC.

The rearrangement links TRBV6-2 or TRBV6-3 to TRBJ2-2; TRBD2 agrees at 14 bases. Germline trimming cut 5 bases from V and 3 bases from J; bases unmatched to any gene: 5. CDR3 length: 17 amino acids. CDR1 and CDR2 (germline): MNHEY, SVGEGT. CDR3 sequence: CASSLPGLAGDTGELFF. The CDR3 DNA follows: TGTGCCAGCAGTCTGCCGGGACTAGCGGGAGACACCGGGGAGCTGTTTTTT.

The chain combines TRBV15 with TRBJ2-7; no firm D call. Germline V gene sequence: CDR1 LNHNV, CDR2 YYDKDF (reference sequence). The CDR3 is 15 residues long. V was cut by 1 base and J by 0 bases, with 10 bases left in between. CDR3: CATSRGTTGSYEQYF. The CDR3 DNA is TGTGCCACCAGCAGAGGGACGACTGGCTCCTACGAGCAGTACTTC. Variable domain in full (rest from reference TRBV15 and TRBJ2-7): DAMVIQNPRYQVTQFGKPVTLSCSQTLNHNVMYWYQQKSSQAPKLLFHYYDKDFNNEADTPDNFQSRRPNTSFCFLDIRSPGLGDTAMYLCATSRGTTGSYEQYFGPGTRLTVT.

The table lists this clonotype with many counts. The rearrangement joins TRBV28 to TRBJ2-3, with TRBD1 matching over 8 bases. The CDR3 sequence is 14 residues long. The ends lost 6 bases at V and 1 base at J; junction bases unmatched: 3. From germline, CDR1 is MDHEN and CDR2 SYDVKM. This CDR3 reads CASRRTGRTDTQYF. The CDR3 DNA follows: TGTGCCAGCAGGCGGACAGGGCGCACAGATACGCAGTATTTT. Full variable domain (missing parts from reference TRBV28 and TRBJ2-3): DVKVTQSSRYLVKRTGEKVFLECVQDMDHENMFWYRQDPGLGLRLIYFSYDVKMKEKGDIPEGYSVSREKKERFSLILESASTNQTSMYLCASRRTGRTDTQYFGPGTRLTVL.

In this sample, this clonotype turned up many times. CDR3 DNA: TGTGCCACTGACGAATGGACCCTACAGGGTAACTATGGCTACACCTTC. Translated, it gives CATDEWTLQGNYGYTF. The chain carries TRBV28 and TRBJ1-2; D might be TRBD1 (6 bases). The CDR3 runs 16 residues. Trimming removed 10 bases at V and 1 base at J, with 22 bases between. Germline loops: CDR1 MDHEN, CDR2 SYDVKM.

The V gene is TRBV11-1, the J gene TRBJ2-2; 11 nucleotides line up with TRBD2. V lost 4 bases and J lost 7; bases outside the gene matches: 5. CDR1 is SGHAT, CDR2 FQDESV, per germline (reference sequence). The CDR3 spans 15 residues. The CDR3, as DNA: TGTGCCAGCAGCTGGTTAGCGGGAGGGCTCGGGGAGCTGTTTTTT. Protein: CASSWLAGGLGELFF. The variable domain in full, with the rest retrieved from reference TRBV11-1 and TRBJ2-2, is EAEVAQSPRYKITEKSQAVAFWCDPISGHATLYWYRQILGQGPELLVQFQDESVVDDSQLPKDRFSAERLKGVDSTLKIQPAELGDSAMYLCASSWLAGGLGELFFGEGSRLTVL.

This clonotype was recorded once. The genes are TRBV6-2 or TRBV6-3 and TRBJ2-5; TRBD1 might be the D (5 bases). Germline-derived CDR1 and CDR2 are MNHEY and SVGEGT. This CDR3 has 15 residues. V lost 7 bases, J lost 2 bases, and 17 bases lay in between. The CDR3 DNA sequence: TGTGCCAGCACCAGGCCAGGGATGGGGCAAGAGACCCAGTACTTC. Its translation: CASTRPGMGQETQYF.